This entry concerns a single T cell receptor (beta chain). The data belong to a study of blood T cell repertoires in COVID-19. On the study more broadly: Sites in the United States, Italy and Spain provided acute and convalescent COVID-19 samples. PBMCs, B-cell-depleted T cells, or T cells were the source of the cDNA or gDNA that made up the material.

The V end lost 2 bases, the J end lost 8 bases, and 18 bases lay between the germline ends. The V gene's germline CDR1 is GTSNPN and CDR2 SVGIG (reference sequence). CDR3 length: 14 residues. Authors' analysis steps: The assay estimated nucleated cells by amplifying reference gene primers. Sequenced by immunoSEQ multiplex PCR; TCRdb stores in-frame clones only, minus some. V, J and clone size were drawn from that table, and D and trimming were deduced from the DNA. In the table there are some 200,000 clones, 70% to 90% of which are singletons. The sequenced sample consisted of peripheral blood. The clonotype comes from a woman in her sixties or seventies with COVID-19, enrolled during active disease. This chain joins TRBV30 and TRBJ1-2, with D possibly matching TRBD1 (6 bases). The CDR3 DNA reads as TGTGCCTGGAGTAGATTAGGACAGAGTAGAGGCTACACCTTC. It is translated as CAWSRLGQSRGYTF.